The T cell receptor beta chain under discussion was sequenced for a study of response to subunit inactivated influenza vaccine. The CDR3 is made up of 13 amino acids. CDR1 and CDR2 (germline): MNHEY, SVGEGT. The V gene lost 8 bases and the J gene lost 5 bases, with 13 bases spanning the gap. TCRdb redid the calling of the RT-PCR reads with MiXCR, one entry per CDR3 protein. The sample contains around 180,000 distinct CDR3 sequences, about 9% of which appear only once. This chain connects TRBV6-2 or TRBV6-3 to TRBJ2-1; D remains unclear. The TCR sequence derives from a man aged 45-60 years who received an inactivated influenza vaccine. Specimen: non-naive T cells sorted from PBMCs, collected on the day of vaccination. The CDR3 spells CASLAAGDNEQFF. In nucleotides, the CDR3 is TGTGCCAGCCTCGCGGCCGGCGACAATGAGCAGTTCTTC.